The clone carrying this T cell receptor beta chain was seen once. The CDR3 covers 13 residues. The V and J ends lost 0 bases and 6 bases respectively, with 9 bases between them. Germline CDR1 is LNHNV and CDR2 is YYDKDF (reference sequence). Produced via immunoSEQ multiplex PCR; TCRdb's table is partial and in-frame only. The table includes approximately 240,000 clones, approximately 83% detected once. This sample was taken from a study of blood T cell repertoires in COVID-19. Source material: peripheral blood. The chain employs TRBV15 and TRBJ2-7; D gene uncertain. This receptor was obtained from a young woman who had recovered from COVID-19. For the CDR3, the DNA is TGTGCCACCAGCAGAGATCCCGTAATCGAGCAGTACTTC. This codes for CATSRDPVIEQYF.